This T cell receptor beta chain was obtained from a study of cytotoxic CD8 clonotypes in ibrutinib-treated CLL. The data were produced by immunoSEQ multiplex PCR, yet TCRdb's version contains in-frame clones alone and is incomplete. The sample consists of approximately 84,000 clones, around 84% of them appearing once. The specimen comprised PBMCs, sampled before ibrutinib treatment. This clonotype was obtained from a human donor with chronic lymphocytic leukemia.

The chain's CDR3 is CASSLAARGDSTEAFF. In DNA form, the CDR3 reads TGCGCCAGCAGCTTGGCCGCCCGGGGTGATTCTACTGAAGCTTTCTTT. The J gene is TRBJ1-1, the V gene TRBV5-1; D remains unclear. This CDR3 contains 16 residues. Trimming removed 0 bases at V and 5 bases at J, with 17 bases between. CDR1 and CDR2 (germline): SGHRS, YFSETQ. The full variable domain, rest sourced from reference TRBV5-1 and TRBJ1-1, is KAGVTQTPRYLIKTRGQQVTLSCSPISGHRSVSWYQQTPGQGLQFLFEYFSETQRNKGNFPGRFSGRQFSNSRSEMNVSTLELGDSALYLCASSLAARGDSTEAFFGQGTRLTVV.